This T cell receptor (beta chain) was recorded in a study of T-cell reconstitution after alpha-beta-depleted transplantation in children. Points on this clonotype: Its antigen is currently unknown.

V lost 8 bases and J lost 4; bases outside the gene matches: 5. The germline CDR1 and CDR2 sequences are ENHRY and SYGVKD. This CDR3 has 12 residues. Study-wide results and limits: One year post-transplant, T-cell counts and diversity were largely derived from T cells produced anew. Where alpha-beta T cells came from about two months after transplant was reportedly several hundred expanded graft clones. At day 60, the high TCRbeta diversity found in some patients originated from recipient T cells and thymic progenitors that had survived.

For TCRbeta, the library was prepared with unique molecular identifiers. TCRdb processed the PCR reads anew with MiXCR; each CDR3 protein has one entry. The sample lists some 440,000 distinct CDR3 sequences; around 16% were seen once. The specimen comprised PBMCs, mostly from graft donor cells, sampled 360 days after TCRalphabeta/CD19-depleted stem cell transplant. The rearrangement uses TRBV10-3 and TRBJ2-7, with 7 positions matching TRBD2. The TCR sequence derives from a boy younger than two who had a stem cell transplant for Wiskott-Aldrich syndrome, so the T cells may come from the graft donor. CDR3 residues: CAIATSRYEQYF. In nucleotides, the CDR3 is TGTGCCATCGCGACTAGCAGGTACGAGCAGTACTTC.